This is a list of T cell receptor beta chains from one sample in a study of CD8 T cells in Susac syndrome. TCRdb independently ran MiXCR on the immunoSEQ multiplex PCR reads; one entry per CDR3 protein. The sample has about 150,000 distinct CDR3 sequences, roughly 94% seen once. The sequencing sample was made of CD8+ T cells from PBMCs. The origin of the receptors is a human donor with multiple sclerosis. CDR3s leave out the opening cysteine and the closing phenylalanine or tryptophan. Each record gives: V gene, clone size, J gene, CDR3 protein. Clone sizes are given selectively: once, few, many, or a class where the clone is expanded.

TRBV15	once	TRBJ2-5	ATSRDRALRETQY
TRBV12-5	.	TRBJ1-1	ASGRSTETEAF
TRBV27	.	TRBJ1-2	ASREGVGGAHGYT
TRBV28	.	TRBJ2-7	ASSSSDGSSYEQY
TRBV13	.	TRBJ2-7	ASSLGRGDSYEQY
TRBV11-2	.	TRBJ1-2	ASSRRDSLYGYT
TRBV30	once	TRBJ2-1	AWSVGTEQF
TRBV9	.	TRBJ1-3	ASSENHSGNTIY
TRBV30	.	TRBJ1-6	AGVFSRGTLH
TRBV7-9	.	TRBJ2-7	ASSSRERSSYEQY
TRBV4-1	.	TRBJ2-7	ASSTDRGTEQY
TRBV20-1	once	TRBJ2-3	SAIPVLAGGRLSDTQY
TRBV7-9	.	TRBJ2-7	ASSSTGGSSYEQY
TRBV2	.	TRBJ2-1	ASGDQQF
TRBV30	.	TRBJ1-1	AWSPPDRVLTEAF
TRBV28	.	TRBJ2-7	ASEIRTGTLHEQY
TRBV7-9	.	TRBJ1-4	ASSLRAKGDEKLF
TRBV4-2	.	TRBJ2-5	ASSLPRQGAKETQY
TRBV27	.	TRBJ1-4	ASRGPIMKLF
TRBV7-9	.	TRBJ1-2	ASSDPGTRGYGYT
TRBV9	.	TRBJ1-1	ASSVEDNTEAF
TRBV30	.	TRBJ2-7	AADRSSYEQY
TRBV7-9	.	TRBJ2-2	ASRITGELF
TRBV9	.	TRBJ2-3	ASSVAGTNRRTDTQY
TRBV28	.	TRBJ1-6	ASSVDSPLH
TRBV19	.	TRBJ1-2	ASSIDHNRGYLYGYT
TRBV19	.	TRBJ2-3	ASSPERTGWADTQY
TRBV13	.	TRBJ1-1	ASDGMTEAF
TRBV30	.	TRBJ2-3	AWAPTPRDTQY